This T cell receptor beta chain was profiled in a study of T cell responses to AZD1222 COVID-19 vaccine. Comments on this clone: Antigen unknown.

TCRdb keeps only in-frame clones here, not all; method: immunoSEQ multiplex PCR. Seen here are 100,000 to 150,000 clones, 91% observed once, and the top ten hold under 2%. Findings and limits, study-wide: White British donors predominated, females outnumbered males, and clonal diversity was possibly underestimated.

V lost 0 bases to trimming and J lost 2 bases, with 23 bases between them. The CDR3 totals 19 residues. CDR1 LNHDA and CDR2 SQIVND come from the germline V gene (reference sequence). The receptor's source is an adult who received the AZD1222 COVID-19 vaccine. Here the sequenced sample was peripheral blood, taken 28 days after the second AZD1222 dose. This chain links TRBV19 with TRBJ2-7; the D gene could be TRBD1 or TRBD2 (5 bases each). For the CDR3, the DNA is TGTGCCAGTAGTATAGATGGGTCCGGGGCAGCGACCGCTGCCTACGAGCAGTACGTC. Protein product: CASSIDGSGAATAAYEQYV.